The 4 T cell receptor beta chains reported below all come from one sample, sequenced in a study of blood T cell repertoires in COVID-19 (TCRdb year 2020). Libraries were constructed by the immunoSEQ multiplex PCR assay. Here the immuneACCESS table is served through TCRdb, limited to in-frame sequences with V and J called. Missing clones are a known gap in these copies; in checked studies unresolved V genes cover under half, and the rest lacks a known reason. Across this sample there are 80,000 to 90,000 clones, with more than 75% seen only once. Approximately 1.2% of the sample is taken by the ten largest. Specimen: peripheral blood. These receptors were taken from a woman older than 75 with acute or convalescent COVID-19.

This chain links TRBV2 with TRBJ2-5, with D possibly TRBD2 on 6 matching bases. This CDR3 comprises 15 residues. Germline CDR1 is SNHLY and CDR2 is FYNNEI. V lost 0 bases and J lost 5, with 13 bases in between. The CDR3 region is CASSEAREVGETQYF. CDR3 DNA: TGTGCCAGCAGTGAAGCGAGGGAGGTGGGGGAGACCCAGTACTTC.

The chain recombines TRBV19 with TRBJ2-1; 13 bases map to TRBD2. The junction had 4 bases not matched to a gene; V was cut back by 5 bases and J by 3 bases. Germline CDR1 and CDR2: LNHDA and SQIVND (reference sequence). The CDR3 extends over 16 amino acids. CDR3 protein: CASSLLAGGLYNEQFF. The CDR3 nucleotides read TGTGCCAGTAGTCTACTAGCGGGAGGGCTCTACAATGAGCAGTTCTTC.

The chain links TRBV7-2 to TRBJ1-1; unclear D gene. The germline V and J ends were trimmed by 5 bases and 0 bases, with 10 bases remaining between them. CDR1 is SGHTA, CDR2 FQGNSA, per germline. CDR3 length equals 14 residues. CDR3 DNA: TGTGCCAGCAGCCCCTTTACACTGAACACTGAAGCTTTCTTT. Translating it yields CASSPFTLNTEAFF.

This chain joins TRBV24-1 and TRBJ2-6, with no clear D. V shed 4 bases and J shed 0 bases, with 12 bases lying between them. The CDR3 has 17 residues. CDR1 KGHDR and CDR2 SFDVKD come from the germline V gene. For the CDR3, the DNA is TGTGCCACCAGTGAATCGGCGGCCCACTCTGGGGCCAACGTCCTGACTTTC. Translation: CATSESAAHSGANVLTF.